One and the same sample provided the 3 T cell receptor beta chains below, sequenced in a study of cytomegalovirus exposure and HLA in healthy donors. Both 60 Vbeta primers and 13 Jbeta primers went into the PCR. The method was immunoSEQ multiplex PCR; TCRdb's version includes in-frame clones alone and lacks a portion of them. The sample includes 150,000 to 200,000 clones, around 77% of them seen just once. Material for sequencing was PBMCs. The source is a man under 40 in good health and CMV-seronegative.

This chain connects TRBV27 to TRBJ2-3; TRBD2 matches at 13 bases. Trimming took 5 bases from V and 9 from J; bases not matched to a gene: 8. CDR1 is MNHEY, CDR2 SMNVEV, per germline (reference sequence). The CDR3 totals 15 residues. CDR3 coding DNA: TGTGCCAGCAGTCGCGGACTAGCGGGAGTCCAAACGCAGTATTTT. Encoded protein: CASSRGLAGVQTQYF.

The chain carries TRBV5-1 and TRBJ1-1; unclear D gene. Germline CDR1 reads SGHRS; CDR2 reads YFSETQ. The CDR3 runs 13 residues. The V and J ends lost 4 bases and 1 base respectively, with 8 bases between them. CDR3 nucleotide sequence: TGCGCCAGCAGCATAGGAGAGAACACTGAAGCTTTCTTT. Translated, it gives CASSIGENTEAFF.

V usage is TRBV2 and J usage is TRBJ2-2; 12 positions match TRBD2. Germline loops: CDR1 SNHLY, CDR2 FYNNEI. Trimming took 6 bases from V and 6 from J; bases not matched to a gene: 11. The CDR3 runs to 17 residues. In DNA, the CDR3 is TGTGCCAGCAGCGAGAGACCGGGACTAGCGGGTCCCGGGGAGCTGTTTTTT. This codes for CASSERPGLAGPGELFF.